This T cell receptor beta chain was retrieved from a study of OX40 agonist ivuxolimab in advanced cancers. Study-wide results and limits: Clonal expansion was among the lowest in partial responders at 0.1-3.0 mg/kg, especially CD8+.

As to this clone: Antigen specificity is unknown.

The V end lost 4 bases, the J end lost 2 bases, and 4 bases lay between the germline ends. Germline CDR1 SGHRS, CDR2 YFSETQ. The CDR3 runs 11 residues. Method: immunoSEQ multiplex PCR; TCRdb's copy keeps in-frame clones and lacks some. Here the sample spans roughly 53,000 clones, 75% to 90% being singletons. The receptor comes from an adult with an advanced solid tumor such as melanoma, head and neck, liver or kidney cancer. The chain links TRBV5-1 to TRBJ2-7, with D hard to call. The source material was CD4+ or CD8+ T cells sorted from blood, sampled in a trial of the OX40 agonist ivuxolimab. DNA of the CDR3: TGCGCCAGCAGCGCGGCCTACGAGCAGTACTTC. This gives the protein CASSAAYEQYF.